This TCR beta chain was obtained from a study of T cell responses to AZD1222 COVID-19 vaccine. Study-level points and caveats: The donors showed a predominance of white British ancestry and of females, with possible underestimation of clonal diversity.

With respect to this clone: Its antigen remains unknown.

Between the trimmed V and J ends, which lost 6 bases and 4 bases, there was a span of 12 bases. This CDR3 is built from 14 residues. In germline, CDR1 is SGHAT, CDR2 FQNNGV. Produced via immunoSEQ multiplex PCR; TCRdb's table is partial and in-frame only. The data contain 180,000 or so clones, around nine tenths of them singletons. The sample in question was peripheral blood, obtained on day 0 of AZD1222 vaccination. The origin of this receptor is an adult in good health. The J gene is TRBJ2-2, the V gene TRBV11-2; perhaps TRBD2 as D (6 bases). In DNA, the CDR3 is TGTGCCAGCAGGCGCGGGGCGGCCACCGGGGAGCTGTTTTTT. Translating gives CASRRGAATGELFF.